The 20 T cell receptor beta chains listed next were all sequenced from one sample in a study of blood T cell repertoires in COVID-19. Profiled with immunoSEQ multiplex PCR; TCRdb holds only in-frame clones, not every one. The repertoire holds 310,000 or so clones, with roughly 86% as singletons. Sequenced input: peripheral blood. All receptors derive from a young man with COVID-19, enrolled during active disease.

This clone was observed a handful of times. V is TRBV5-5 and J is TRBJ1-5; D ambiguous. The germline V gene encodes CDR1 SGHKS and CDR2 YYEKEE (reference sequence). CDR3 length: 15 residues. The ends were cut back, 4 bases at V and 4 bases at J, with 15 bases in the middle. CDR3 nucleotide sequence: TGTGCCAGCAGCCCCTCCCCCGGGAGGAATCAGCCCCAGCATTTT. It translates to CASSPSPGRNQPQHF.

The genes are TRBV19 and TRBJ1-6; maybe TRBD1 (5 bases). CDR1 is LNHDA and CDR2 is SQIVND in the germline V gene (reference sequence). The CDR3 is 15 amino acids. Trimming removed 6 bases at V and 6 bases at J, with 15 bases between. The CDR3 loop is CASSLQGEANSPLHF. CDR3 coding DNA: TGTGCCAGTAGCCTGCAGGGTGAGGCTAATTCACCCCTCCACTTT.

J is TRBJ1-6 and V is TRBV28; D uncertain. Germline CDR1 reads MDHEN; CDR2 reads SYDVKM. V shed 3 bases and J shed 4 bases, with 7 bases lying between them. This CDR3 is 14 amino acids long. The DNA for the CDR3 is TGTGCCAGCAGTTTTATCAGATATAATTCACCCCTCCACTTT. This sequence encodes CASSFIRYNSPLHF.

This clone was seen just once. The chain joins TRBV18 to TRBJ2-7; 7 nucleotides agree with TRBD1. The CDR3 runs to 13 residues. Germline CDR1 is KGHSH and CDR2 is LQKENI. The V gene end was trimmed by 2 bases and the J gene end by 6 bases; junction bases not matched to a gene: 4. As DNA, the CDR3 is TGTGCCAGCTCACCAATTACAGGGGCCGAGCAGTACTTC. Amino acids: CASSPITGAEQYF.

The sample holds one count of this clone. The V gene is TRBV6-5, the J gene TRBJ2-7; a possible D gene is TRBD1 (6 bases). CDR1 MNHEY and CDR2 SVGAGI come from the germline V gene. This CDR3 region has 14 residues. V lost 2 bases to trimming and J lost 5 bases, with 13 bases between them. The CDR3 protein is CASSYDGRGNEQYF. CDR3 nucleotides: TGTGCCAGCAGTTACGACGGCAGGGGCAACGAGCAGTACTTC.

The J gene is TRBJ2-3, the V gene TRBV7-2, with D maybe TRBD2 (5 bases). The V gene lost 0 bases and the J gene lost 6 bases, with 10 bases spanning the gap. Germline values: CDR1 SGHTA, CDR2 FQGNSA. The CDR3 extends over 14 amino acids. The CDR3 loop is CASSLAGAVDTQYF. For the CDR3, the DNA is TGTGCCAGCAGCTTAGCGGGAGCTGTGGATACGCAGTATTTT.

The chain combines TRBV2 with TRBJ2-1; the D gene is possibly TRBD1 (5 bases). Germline-derived CDR1 and CDR2 are SNHLY and FYNNEI. There are 13 residues in the CDR3. Trimming took off 7 bases at V and 9 bases at J, with 16 bases between the two ends. CDR3 in amino acids: CASIPGRVGEQFF. Here the CDR3 DNA reads TGTGCCAGCATCCCCGGCAGGGTAGGTGAGCAGTTCTTC.

The genes are TRBV19 and TRBJ1-5, with D tentatively TRBD1 (6 bases). CDR3 length: 16 residues. The germline V and J ends were trimmed by 5 bases and 3 bases, with 17 bases remaining between them. Germline V CDR1 and CDR2: LNHDA, SQIVND (reference sequence). The CDR3 nucleotides read TGTGCCAGTAGTCCTGGACAGACACTTATCAATCAGCCCCAGCATTTT. Protein sequence: CASSPGQTLINQPQHF.

V usage is TRBV19 and J usage is TRBJ1-5; 7 bases line up with TRBD1. The V and J ends lost 2 bases and 0 bases, in that order; junction bases with no gene match: 4. The CDR3 consists of 16 residues. The germline V gene encodes CDR1 LNHDA and CDR2 SQIVND (reference sequence). The CDR3 protein is CASSISGTDSNQPQHF. The DNA for the CDR3 is TGTGCCAGTAGTATATCAGGGACAGATAGCAATCAGCCCCAGCATTTT. The whole variable domain, remainder taken from reference TRBV19 and TRBJ1-5, is DGGITQSPKYLFRKEGQNVTLSCEQNLNHDAMYWYRQDPGQGLRLIYYSQIVNDFQKGDIAEGYSVSREKKESFPLTVTSAQKNPTAFYLCASSISGTDSNQPQHFGDGTRLSIL.

V and J are TRBV13 and TRBJ1-1; tentative D call: TRBD1 (6 bases). With 0 bases removed from V and 2 bases from J, the gap between germline ends came to 7 bases. This CDR3 region has 14 residues. CDR1 and CDR2 (germline): PRHDT, FYEKMQ (reference sequence). The CDR3 region is CASSLGQGNTEAFF. The CDR3, as DNA: TGTGCCAGCAGCTTAGGACAGGGAAACACTGAAGCTTTCTTT.

The chain is built from TRBV5-1 and TRBJ2-1, with D unresolved. Looked up from germline, CDR1 is SGHRS and CDR2 is YFSETQ. The ends were cut back, 1 base at V and 0 bases at J, with 8 bases in the middle. The length of the CDR3 is 15 residues. CDR3 nucleotide sequence: TGCGCCAGCAGCTTGACCGGTAGCTCCTACAATGAGCAGTTCTTC. Protein: CASSLTGSSYNEQFF.

The chain recombines TRBV7-9 with TRBJ1-1, with D tentatively TRBD1 (5 bases). With 7 bases removed from V and 11 bases from J, the gap between germline ends came to 23 bases. Germline assignment: CDR1 SEHNR and CDR2 FQNEAQ (reference sequence). The CDR3 contains 14 residues. The CDR3 DNA reads TGTGCCAGCACCCCCACCCAGGGCACTCTTAAGGCTTTCTTT. Its translation: CASTPTQGTLKAFF.

This clone was seen once. The chain carries TRBV15 and TRBJ2-7; D ambiguous. V lost 6 bases to trimming and J lost 0 bases, with 9 bases between them. CDR1 LNHNV and CDR2 YYDKDF come from the germline V gene (reference sequence). CDR3 size: 13 residues. CDR3 sequence: CATSHPSSYEQYF. The CDR3, as DNA: TGTGCCACCAGTCACCCGAGCTCCTACGAGCAGTACTTC.

J is TRBJ1-6 and V is TRBV28; unclear D gene. CDR3 length: 15 residues. The V end was cut by 2 bases, the J end by 8 bases, with 13 bases between. Looked up from germline, CDR1 is MDHEN and CDR2 is SYDVKM. DNA for the CDR3: TGTGCCAGCAGTTTAGGGCCAGGAAAAGATTCACCCCTCCACTTT. It encodes CASSLGPGKDSPLHF.

The chain recombines TRBV19 with TRBJ1-1, with TRBD1 identical over 7 bases. With 2 bases clipped from V and 0 bases from J, the junction kept 6 bases outside the gene matches. From germline, CDR1 is LNHDA and CDR2 SQIVND (reference sequence). This CDR3 region has 16 residues. As DNA, the CDR3 is TGTGCCAGTAGTATAAGACAGGGTGGGATGAACACTGAAGCTTTCTTT. Amino acids: CASSIRQGGMNTEAFF.

This chain uses TRBV11-2 with TRBJ1-1; TRBD1 aligns across 7 bases. CDR1 and CDR2 (germline): SGHAT, FQNNGV. V was clipped by 5 bases and J by 0 bases; unmatched bases: 12. This CDR3 comprises 17 residues. This CDR3 reads CASSHPPLGQMNTEAFF. CDR3 sequence (DNA): TGTGCCAGCAGCCATCCCCCCCTGGGACAGATGAACACTGAAGCTTTCTTT.

The chain is built from TRBV19 and TRBJ2-7; possible D gene TRBD1, 6 bases. The germline V and J ends were trimmed by 5 bases and 3 bases, with 14 bases remaining between them. This CDR3 is built from 14 residues. Germline loops: CDR1 LNHDA, CDR2 SQIVND (reference sequence). The CDR3 is CASSSRTVSYEQYF. The CDR3 DNA is TGTGCCAGTAGTTCCCGGACAGTGAGCTACGAGCAGTACTTC.

This clone was seen only a few times. As DNA, the CDR3 is TGTGCCAGCAGCCCTACAGGGAATCTTCAGGACACCATATATTTT. Its protein is CASSPTGNLQDTIYF. This rearrangement joins TRBV7-7 to TRBJ1-3; possibly TRBD1 for D (6 bases). Looked up from germline, CDR1 is SSHAT and CDR2 is FNYEAQ (reference sequence). This CDR3 has 15 amino acids. V was shortened by 5 bases and J by 8 bases, with 19 bases between the two germline ends.

This rearrangement joins TRBV10-3 to TRBJ2-3; TRBD2 matches 7 bases. Germline trimming cut 7 bases from V and 0 bases from J; bases unmatched to any gene: 10. The CDR3 covers 16 residues. Per germline, CDR1 ENHRY and CDR2 SYGVKD. CDR3 in amino acids: CAIMINGGGSTDTQYF. The CDR3 nucleotides are TGTGCCATCATGATAAATGGCGGGGGTAGCACAGATACGCAGTATTTT.

The CDR3: CASGQGLSEAFF. The DNA of the CDR3 is TGTGCCAGCGGCCAGGGATTATCTGAAGCTTTCTTT. J is TRBJ1-1 and V is TRBV6-5; tentative D call: TRBD1 (5 bases). In germline, CDR1 is MNHEY, CDR2 SVGAGI. The CDR3 length is 12 residues. Deletions cut 8 bases from V and 6 bases from J, with 13 bases between.